Below are 24 T cell receptor beta chains sequenced from a single sample in a study of graft-versus-host responses after intestinal transplantation. Here immunoSEQ multiplex PCR was the method, and the copy in TCRdb shows in-frame clones only, minus some. The profile covers tens of thousands of clones, with less than 85% appearing a single time and around 0.48% taken by the ten largest. Their recognized antigens are unknown. The sequencing here drew on unstimulated CD4+ T cells sorted from spleen or lymph node cells, taken before transplant. These receptor sequences come from a human donor who was the organ donor for an intestinal transplant.

The table lists this clone with a count of one. The V gene is TRBV5-1, the J gene TRBJ2-7, with D perhaps TRBD1 (6 bases). Between the trimmed V and J ends, which lost 0 bases and 0 bases, there was a span of 13 bases. The CDR3 is made up of 16 amino acids. CDR1 is SGHRS and CDR2 is YFSETQ in the germline V gene. The CDR3 is CASSLDLTGSSYEQYF. CDR3 sequence (DNA): TGCGCCAGCAGCTTGGATCTTACAGGGAGCTCCTACGAGCAGTACTTC. Full variable domain (outside the CDR3, taken from reference TRBV5-1 and TRBJ2-7): KAGVTQTPRYLIKTRGQQVTLSCSPISGHRSVSWYQQTPGQGLQFLFEYFSETQRNKGNFPGRFSGRQFSNSRSEMNVSTLELGDSALYLCASSLDLTGSSYEQYFGPGTRLTVT.

The J gene is TRBJ1-5, the V gene TRBV19; no definite D call. Trimming took off 6 bases at V and 0 bases at J, with 9 bases between the two ends. This CDR3 comprises 14 residues. Per germline, CDR1 LNHDA and CDR2 SQIVND (reference sequence). CDR3 DNA: TGTGCCAGTAGGGGAGTTTATAGCAATCAGCCCCAGCATTTT. It is translated as CASRGVYSNQPQHF. Combining the CDR3 with reference TRBV19 and TRBJ1-5 gives the whole variable domain DGGITQSPKYLFRKEGQNVTLSCEQNLNHDAMYWYRQDPGQGLRLIYYSQIVNDFQKGDIAEGYSVSREKKESFPLTVTSAQKNPTAFYLCASRGVYSNQPQHFGDGTRLSIL.

This rearrangement joins TRBV4-1 to TRBJ1-2, with 9 nucleotides matching TRBD1. V lost 5 bases and J lost 0; bases outside the gene matches: 4. The CDR3 extends over 15 amino acids. The germline V gene has CDR1 MGHRA and CDR2 YSYEKL. The CDR3 is CASSSRQGANYGYTF. The CDR3 DNA reads TGCGCCAGCAGCTCGAGACAGGGGGCTAACTATGGCTACACCTTC.

The rearrangement joins TRBV25-1 to TRBJ1-2; 7 nucleotides match TRBD1. The CDR3 length is 18 residues. The V and J ends lost 2 bases and 5 bases, in that order; junction bases with no gene match: 17. Germline V gene sequence: CDR1 MGHDK, CDR2 SYGVNS. The CDR3 DNA reads as TGTGCCAGCAGTGAAGAGTTCATAAGGACAGGTTACCATTATGGCTACACCTTC. It yields the protein CASSEEFIRTGYHYGYTF.

The chain combines TRBV12-5 with TRBJ2-7; D gene unclear. The CDR3 contains 13 residues. The germline gives CDR1 LGHNT, CDR2 FRNRAP. Trimming stripped 5 bases from V and 0 bases from J, with 8 bases between. Here the CDR3 DNA reads TGTGCTAGTGGTGGAACAGTCTCCTACGAGCAGTACTTC. Translation gives CASGGTVSYEQYF.

This sequence joins TRBV7-2 and TRBJ2-7; 16 nucleotides match TRBD2. The junction had 6 bases not matched to a gene; V was cut back by 5 bases and J by 2 bases. Looked up from germline, CDR1 is SGHTA and CDR2 is FQGNSA. The CDR3 spans 17 residues. CDR3 protein: CASSLGGTSGRAYEQYF. The CDR3 DNA is TGTGCCAGCAGCCTCGGAGGGACTAGCGGGAGGGCCTACGAGCAGTACTTC. The full variable domain, its missing parts supplied by reference TRBV7-2 and TRBJ2-7, is GAGVSQSPSNKVTEKGKDVELRCDPISGHTALYWYRQSLGQGLEFLIYFQGNSAPDKSGLPSDRFSAERTGGSVSTLTIQRTQQEDSAVYLCASSLGGTSGRAYEQYFGPGTRLTVT.

The chain employs TRBV11-3 and TRBJ1-1, with TRBD1 matching 8 bases. The J segment lost 7 bases and the V segment lost 5 bases, leaving 24 bases of the junction unmatched. The CDR3 sequence is 19 residues long. Looked up from germline, CDR1 is SGHNT and CDR2 is YENEEA. CDR3 sequence reads: CASSPTGAGQAFLTDEAFF. CDR3 coding DNA: TGTGCCAGCAGCCCGACCGGCGCGGGACAGGCCTTCCTTACAGATGAAGCTTTCTTT.

The table lists this clone with a few counts. The genes are TRBV11-3 and TRBJ2-5, with TRBD2 matching 8 bases. V dropped 1 base and J dropped 2; count of bases not matched to a gene: 0. The germline gives CDR1 SGHNT, CDR2 YENEEA. CDR3 length: 14 amino acids. CDR3 residues: CASSLAGGQETQYF. DNA for the CDR3: TGTGCCAGCAGCTTAGCGGGAGGGCAAGAGACCCAGTACTTC.

The chain combines TRBV30 with TRBJ1-2, with D perhaps matching TRBD1 (6 bases). Germline V gives CDR1 GTSNPN, CDR2 SVGIG (reference sequence). Trimming shortened V by 3 bases and J by 8 bases, and 10 bases separated the two germline ends. There are 11 residues in the CDR3. CDR3 loop: CAWRYRDGYTF. Written as DNA, the CDR3 is TGTGCCTGGAGATACAGGGACGGCTACACCTTC. The full variable domain, with the rest looked up from reference TRBV30 and TRBJ1-2, is SQTIHQWPATLVQPVGSPLSLECTVEGTSNPNLYWYRQAAGRGLQLLFYSVGIGQISSEVPQNLSASRPQDRQFILSSKKLLLSDSGFYLCAWRYRDGYTFGSGTRLTVV.

This rearrangement joins TRBV9 to TRBJ1-3; D is uncertain. V shed 0 bases and J shed 2 bases, with 9 bases lying between them. The V gene's germline CDR1 is SGDLS and CDR2 YYNGEE. CDR3 length equals 15 residues. The CDR3 DNA follows: TGTGCCAGCAGCGTAGGAGGGCATCCTGGAAACACCATATATTTT. Protein: CASSVGGHPGNTIYF.

A few counts support this clone. The rearrangement joins TRBV5-4 to TRBJ2-5; 11 bases are a match to TRBD2. J gave up 4 bases and V 4 bases, and 3 bases lay outside the gene matches. This CDR3 is 14 amino acids long. CDR1 is SGHNT, CDR2 YYREEE, per germline (reference sequence). CDR3 residues: CASSTLAGGETQYF. The CDR3 DNA follows: TGTGCCAGCAGCACTCTAGCGGGGGGAGAGACCCAGTACTTC.

This CDR3 is CAISEGHSGANVLTF. CDR3 sequence (DNA): TGTGCCATCAGTGAGGGACACTCTGGGGCCAACGTCCTGACTTTC. J is TRBJ2-6 and V is TRBV10-3, with a tentative D call TRBD1 (5 bases). Trimming removed 2 bases from V and 0 bases from J, with 5 bases in between. Looked up from germline, CDR1 is ENHRY and CDR2 is SYGVKD. The CDR3 runs 15 residues.

J is TRBJ1-5 and V is TRBV6-5; D unclear. CDR3 length: 13 amino acids. V lost 7 bases to trimming and J lost 5 bases, with 12 bases between them. From germline, CDR1 is MNHEY and CDR2 SVGAGI. CDR3 sequence (DNA): TGTGCCAGCACCGCGGGAAGGGATCAGCCCCAGCATTTT. This encodes CASTAGRDQPQHF.

This rearrangement joins TRBV29-1 to TRBJ2-5; TRBD1 or TRBD2 may be the D gene (5 bases each). The CDR3 is made up of 12 amino acids. With 0 bases removed from V and 11 bases from J, the gap between germline ends came to 13 bases. Germline values: CDR1 SQVTM, CDR2 ANQGSEA. CDR3 region: CSVEDGAWEQYF. The CDR3 DNA reads as TGCAGCGTTGAAGACGGGGCTTGGGAGCAGTACTTC.

The chain joins TRBV30 to TRBJ2-5; TRBD1 agrees at 8 bases. This CDR3 is 15 amino acids long. Germline V CDR1 and CDR2: GTSNPN, SVGIG (reference sequence). J gave up 2 bases and V 2 bases, and 7 bases lay outside the gene matches. The CDR3 here is CAWSFRGRSQETQYF. The CDR3 DNA sequence: TGTGCCTGGAGTTTCAGGGGGCGGTCGCAAGAGACCCAGTACTTC.

V gene TRBV11-2 combines with J gene TRBJ2-7; D remains ambiguous. The V and J ends lost 1 base and 1 base respectively, with 11 bases between them. CDR3 length: 15 amino acids. Germline V lookup: CDR1 SGHAT, CDR2 FQNNGV. DNA for the CDR3: TGTGCCAGCAGCTTAGTAGTAGGACGTTCCTACGAGCAGTACTTC. The encoded protein is CASSLVVGRSYEQYF.

A note on this clone: A junction boundary mismatches the germline segment, possibly from a read error. The rearrangement uses TRBV7-2 and TRBJ2-5; 8 bases agree with TRBD2. Germline CDR1 reads SGHTA; CDR2 reads FQGNSA. The CDR3 covers 14 residues. The DNA for the CDR3 is TGTGCCAGCAGCTCGGGAGGGGGACAAGGGACCCAGTACTTC. This codes for CASSSGGGQGTQYF.

This chain links TRBV12-5 with TRBJ1-6, with 7 bases aligning to TRBD1. The germline gives CDR1 LGHNT, CDR2 FRNRAP. The trim removed 6 bases at V and 8 bases at J, leaving 16 bases unmatched. The CDR3 extends over 17 amino acids. The CDR3 DNA sequence: TGTGCTAGTGGCAGACAGGGCAAAGACAGGGAACATTCACCCCTCCACTTT. Amino acids: CASGRQGKDREHSPLHF.

The chain uses TRBV5-4 and TRBJ1-1; 10 bases map to TRBD1. Per germline, CDR1 SGHNT and CDR2 YYREEE (reference sequence). This CDR3 region has 17 residues. The ends lost 4 bases at V and 2 bases at J; junction bases unmatched: 11. In DNA form, the CDR3 reads TGTGCCAGCAGCATCACCGGGACAGGGGCCCACAACACTGAAGCTTTCTTT. It codes for CASSITGTGAHNTEAFF.

Details on this clone: Other nucleotide sequences from this sample produce the same CDR3. The chain has TRBV5-1 and TRBJ2-5; no firm D call. This CDR3 is built from 12 residues. CDR1 SGHRS and CDR2 YFSETQ come from the germline V gene. Trimming took off 2 bases at V and 1 base at J, with 3 bases between the two ends. The CDR3 spells CASSLIQETQYF. CDR3 DNA sequence: TGCGCCAGCAGCTTAATCCAAGAGACCCAGTACTTC. Full variable domain (remainder filled in from reference TRBV5-1 and TRBJ2-5): KAGVTQTPRYLIKTRGQQVTLSCSPISGHRSVSWYQQTPGQGLQFLFEYFSETQRNKGNFPGRFSGRQFSNSRSEMNVSTLELGDSALYLCASSLIQETQYFGPGTRLLVL.

J is TRBJ1-2 and V is TRBV25-1; the D gene is possibly TRBD1 (6 bases). Germline assignment: CDR1 MGHDK and CDR2 SYGVNS. The CDR3 runs 15 residues. V lost 5 bases and J lost 6, with 19 bases in between. CDR3 bases: TGTGCCAGCAGTCCCCAGGGGAGGGGCGCGGATGGCTACACCTTC. This encodes CASSPQGRGADGYTF.

The chain couples TRBV27 to TRBJ1-5; D is ambiguous. The CDR3 sequence is 13 residues long. Germline lookup yields CDR1 MNHEY and CDR2 SMNVEV (reference sequence). The V and J ends lost 4 bases and 4 bases respectively, with 8 bases between them. For the CDR3, the DNA is TGTGCCAGCAGTTCATACCAGAATCAGCCCCAGCATTTT. Translation: CASSSYQNQPQHF.

The chain carries TRBV5-4 and TRBJ2-7, with D unresolved. Germline lookup yields CDR1 SGHNT and CDR2 YYREEE (reference sequence). The CDR3 length is 12 residues. V gave up 0 bases and J gave up 6 bases, with 7 bases separating them. In nucleotides, the CDR3 is TGTGCCAGCAGCTTGGGAGTTACCGAGCAGTACTTC. This sequence encodes CASSLGVTEQYF.

J is TRBJ1-2 and V is TRBV27; D gene ambiguous. From germline, CDR1 is MNHEY and CDR2 SMNVEV (reference sequence). The V end lost 3 bases, the J end lost 0 bases, and 8 bases lay between the germline ends. CDR3 length: 14 residues. The CDR3 reads CASSFAASNYGYTF. The CDR3 nucleotides read TGTGCCAGCAGTTTTGCTGCTTCTAACTATGGCTACACCTTC.